This T cell receptor (beta chain) was captured in a study of cytomegalovirus exposure and HLA in healthy donors. The study, taken as a whole, reports: Reports indicated that the classifier achieved high specificity and sensitivity in diagnosing cytomegalovirus status.

60 Vbeta and 13 Jbeta primers were used in PCR. Clones were read by immunoSEQ multiplex PCR, and TCRdb kept only the in-frame ones, dropping some. The data contain fewer than 150,000 clones, around 83% of them singletons. A note on this clone: Antigen: not known.

The sample comprised PBMCs. The source is a man between 35 and 55 years old in good health and CMV-seropositive.

The CDR3: CASSQDRGRGEQYF. The CDR3 nucleotides read TGTGCCAGCAGCCAAGATAGAGGACGGGGCGAGCAGTACTTC. V and J are TRBV14 and TRBJ2-7; possibly TRBD2 for D (5 bases). Germline V gene sequence: CDR1 SGHDN, CDR2 FVKESK. This CDR3 is 14 amino acids long. V was cut by 0 bases and J by 6 bases, with 12 bases left in between.